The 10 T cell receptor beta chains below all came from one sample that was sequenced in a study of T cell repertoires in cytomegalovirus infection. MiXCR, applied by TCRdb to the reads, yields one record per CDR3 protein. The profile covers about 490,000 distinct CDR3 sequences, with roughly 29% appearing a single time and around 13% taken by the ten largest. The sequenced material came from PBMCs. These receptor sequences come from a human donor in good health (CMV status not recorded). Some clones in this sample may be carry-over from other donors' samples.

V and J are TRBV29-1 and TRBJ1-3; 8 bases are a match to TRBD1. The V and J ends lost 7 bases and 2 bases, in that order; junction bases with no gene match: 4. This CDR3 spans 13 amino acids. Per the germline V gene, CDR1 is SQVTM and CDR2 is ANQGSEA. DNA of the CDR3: TGCAGCGGAGGACAGGGAGCTGGAAACACCATATATTTT. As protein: CSGGQGAGNTIYF.

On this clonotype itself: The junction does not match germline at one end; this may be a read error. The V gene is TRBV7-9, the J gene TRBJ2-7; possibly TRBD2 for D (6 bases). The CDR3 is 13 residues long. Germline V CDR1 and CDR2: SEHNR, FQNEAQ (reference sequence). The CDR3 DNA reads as TGTGCCAGCAGTTTAGCGGTTAGCTACGAGCAGTACTTC. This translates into CASSLAVSYEQYF. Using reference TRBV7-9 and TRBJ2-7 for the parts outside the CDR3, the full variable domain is DTGVSQNPRHKITKRGQNVTFRCDPISEHNRLYWYRQTLGQGPEFLTYFQNEAQLEKSRLLSDRFSAERPKGSFSTLEIQRTEQGDSAMYLCASSLAVSYEQYFGPGTRLTVT.

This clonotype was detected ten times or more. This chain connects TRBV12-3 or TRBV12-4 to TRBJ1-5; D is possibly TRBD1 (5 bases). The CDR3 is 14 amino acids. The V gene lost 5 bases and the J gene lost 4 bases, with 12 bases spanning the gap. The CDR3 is CASSPAGGNQPQHF. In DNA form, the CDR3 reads TGTGCCAGCAGTCCTGCCGGGGGTAATCAGCCCCAGCATTTT.

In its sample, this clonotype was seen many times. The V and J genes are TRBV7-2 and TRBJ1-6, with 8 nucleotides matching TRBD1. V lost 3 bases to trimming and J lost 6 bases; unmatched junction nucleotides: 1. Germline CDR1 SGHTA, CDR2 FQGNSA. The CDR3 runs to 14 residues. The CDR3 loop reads CASSLDRVNSPLHF. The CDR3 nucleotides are TGTGCCAGCAGCTTGGACAGGGTTAATTCACCCCTCCACTTT.

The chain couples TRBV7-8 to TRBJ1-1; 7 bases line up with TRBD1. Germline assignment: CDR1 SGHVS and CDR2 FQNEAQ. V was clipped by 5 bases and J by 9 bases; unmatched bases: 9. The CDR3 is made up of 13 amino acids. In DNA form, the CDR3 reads TGTGCCAGCAGCCTAGGAACAGGGGAAAAAGCTTTCTTT. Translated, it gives CASSLGTGEKAFF.

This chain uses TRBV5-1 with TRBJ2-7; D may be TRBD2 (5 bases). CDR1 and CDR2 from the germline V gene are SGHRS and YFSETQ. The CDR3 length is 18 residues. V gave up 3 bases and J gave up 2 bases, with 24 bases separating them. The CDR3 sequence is CASSWTTSTPTSTYEQYF. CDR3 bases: TGCGCCAGCAGCTGGACCACTAGTACCCCCACATCAACCTACGAGCAGTACTTC.

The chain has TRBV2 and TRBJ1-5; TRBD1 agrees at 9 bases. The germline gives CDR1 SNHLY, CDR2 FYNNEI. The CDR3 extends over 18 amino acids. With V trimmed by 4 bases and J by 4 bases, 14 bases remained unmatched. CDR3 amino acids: CASSGGTGRNLWNQPQHF. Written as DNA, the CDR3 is TGTGCCAGCAGTGGTGGGACAGGGAGGAATTTATGGAATCAGCCCCAGCATTTT.

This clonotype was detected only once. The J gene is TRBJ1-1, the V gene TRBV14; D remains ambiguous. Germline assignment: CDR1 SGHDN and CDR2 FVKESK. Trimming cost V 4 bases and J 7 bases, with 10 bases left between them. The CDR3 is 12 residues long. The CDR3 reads CASSPEWNEAFF. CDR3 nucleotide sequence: TGTGCCAGCAGCCCCGAGTGGAATGAAGCTTTCTTT.

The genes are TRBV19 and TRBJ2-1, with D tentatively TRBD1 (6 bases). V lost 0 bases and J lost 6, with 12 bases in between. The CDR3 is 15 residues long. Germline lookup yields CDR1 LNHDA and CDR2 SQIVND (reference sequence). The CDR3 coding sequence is TGTGCCAGTAGTATAGAGGCAGGGGTGCGCAATGAGCAGTTCTTC. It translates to CASSIEAGVRNEQFF.

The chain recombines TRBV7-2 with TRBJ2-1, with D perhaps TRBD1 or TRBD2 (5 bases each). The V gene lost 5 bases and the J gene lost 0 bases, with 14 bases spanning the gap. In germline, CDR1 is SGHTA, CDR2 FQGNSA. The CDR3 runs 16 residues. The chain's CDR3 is CASSLSMGRSYNEQFF. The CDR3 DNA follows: TGTGCCAGCAGCCTCTCGATGGGACGCTCCTACAATGAGCAGTTCTTC.